Listed below are T cell receptor beta chains from one sample, sequenced in a study of cytomegalovirus exposure and HLA in healthy donors. Data came from immunoSEQ multiplex PCR; TCRdb stores just in-frame clones and leaves some out. The sample yields 100,000 or so clones, over 65% seen once. Input material: PBMCs. Source of these receptors: a female donor in good health and CMV-seropositive. CDR3s include the opening cysteine and the closing phenylalanine or tryptophan. Size is omitted from some rows. Given values are once, few, many or a class for expanded clones.

TRBJ2-5	NA	TRBV2	CASNRGRGWTQYF
TRBJ2-3	NA	TRBV19	CASRDYSDTQYF
TRBJ1-5	NA	TRBV6-6	CASSQRDRGSNQPQHF
TRBJ2-3	NA	TRBV6-5	CASSYEGKGTDTQYF
TRBJ1-1	NA	TRBV4-2	CASTTGTGQNTEAFF
TRBJ2-7	NA	TRBV5-1	CASSLEGASYEQYF
TRBJ1-6	few	TRBV19	CASSPGTRVYNSPLHF
TRBJ1-4	few	TRBV5-1	CASSLGTGNEKLFF
TRBJ2-6	NA	TRBV19	CASMGSFSSGANVLTF
TRBJ2-7	NA	TRBV6-6	CASSPGGFEQYF
TRBJ1-2	NA	TRBV29-1	CSATDRARNYGYTF
TRBJ1-1	NA	TRBV7-9	CASSLGPQGSTEAFF
TRBJ2-5	NA	TRBV18	CASSPRGSGETQYF
TRBJ1-3	once	TRBV4-3	CASSHTTGVGNTIYF
TRBJ1-1	NA	TRBV9	CASSATQGQHSNTEAFF
TRBJ1-1	NA	TRBV6-1	CASRVPGGTEAFF
TRBJ1-4	once	TRBV6-5	CASSYRGAPNEKLFF
TRBJ2-3	NA	TRBV10-3	CAISESSRGGGSTDTQYF
TRBJ1-4	NA	TRBV4-2	CASSQEKGQGYGEKLFF